The 10 T cell receptor beta chains given below trace back to one sample, sequenced in a study of breast tumors, draining lymph nodes, adjacent tissues. Each CDR3 protein gets one entry after TCRdb re-called the multiplex PCR reads with MiXCR. Of about 230,000 distinct CDR3 sequences listed, about 30% are singletons. Breast cancer patients provided tissue from their axillary draining lymph nodes. The sequenced sample consisted of axillary lymph node tissue. The source is a female donor with breast cancer. Some clones in this sample may be carry-over from other donors' samples.

This clonotype was observed many times. V and J are TRBV4-1 and TRBJ2-1; D is possibly TRBD1 or TRBD2 (5 bases each). Germline-derived CDR1 and CDR2 are MGHRA and YSYEKL. Trimming shortened V by 3 bases and J by 10 bases, and 13 bases separated the two germline ends. The CDR3 is 13 residues long. CDR3 protein: CASSQVGVGEQFF. CDR3 coding DNA: TGCGCCAGCAGCCAGGTGGGGGTCGGGGAGCAGTTCTTC.

This chain joins TRBV9 and TRBJ2-4; no reliable D call. The CDR3 is made up of 14 amino acids. Germline lookup yields CDR1 SGDLS and CDR2 YYNGEE. V lost 0 bases and J 7 bases, leaving 11 bases between the germline ends. The CDR3 spells CASSVDGIGNIQYF. CDR3 in DNA: TGTGCCAGCAGCGTAGATGGTATCGGTAACATTCAGTACTTC.

This clonotype was recorded many times. V gene TRBV7-3 combines with J gene TRBJ2-5; 10 positions agree with TRBD1. Unmatched junction bases numbered 6, after V lost 3 bases and J lost 5 bases. This CDR3 has 15 amino acids. Per the germline V gene, CDR1 is SGHTA and CDR2 is FQGTGA. CDR3: CASSLTGGAGETQYF. CDR3 bases: TGTGCCAGCAGCTTGACAGGGGGCGCAGGGGAGACCCAGTACTTC. The full variable domain, with the rest looked up from reference TRBV7-3 and TRBJ2-5, is GAGVSQTPSNKVTEKGKYVELRCDPISGHTALYWYRQSLGQGPEFLIYFQGTGAADDSGLPNDRFFAVRPEGSVSTLKIQRTERGDSAVYLCASSLTGGAGETQYFGPGTRLLVL.

On this clonotype itself: In this CDR3 the conserved last residue, phenylalanine or tryptophan, is missing, so a read error is likely. It is unclear where the CDR3 begins or ends on the DNA, so no DNA is shown, and the CDR3 is as TCRdb lists it. The V call is TRBV19, the J call TRBJ1-3; no DNA check was done on the table's D call, TRBD1. In germline, CDR1 is LNHDA, CDR2 SQIVND (reference sequence). The CDR3 contains 8 residues when both ends are counted. CDR3 protein: CASSRSGR.

This clonotype was recorded many times. This chain connects TRBV19 to TRBJ1-5; D ambiguous. The V end lost 3 bases, the J end lost 9 bases, and 9 bases lay between the germline ends. The length of the CDR3 is 12 residues. Germline V CDR1 and CDR2: LNHDA, SQIVND (reference sequence). CDR3 bases: TGTGCCAGTAGTATCCCCATGGGGCCCCAGCATTTT. Translation gives CASSIPMGPQHF.

This clonotype appeared a few times. A much larger clonotype is one base distant, so this may be a read error. CDR3 in amino acids: CVSSESPSVHNEQFF. The CDR3 DNA follows: TGCGTCAGCAGTGAATCTCCTAGCGTTCACAATGAGCAGTTCTTC. The V call is TRBV10-2, the J call TRBJ2-1; tentative D call: TRBD2 (6 bases). The germline V gene encodes CDR1 WSHSY and CDR2 SAAADI. The CDR3 totals 15 residues.

Worth noting for this clonotype: This likely comes from a read error, as the CDR3 has no conserved phenylalanine or tryptophan at its end. The DNA is left out, because the CDR3 cannot be placed on it with certainty; the CDR3 is given as TCRdb lists it. The V and J genes are TRBV20-1 and TRBJ2-1; TRBD2 was called by the table and not checked on the DNA. A total of 10 residues make up the CDR3, ends included. Germline CDR1 is DFQATT and CDR2 is SNEGSKA (reference sequence). CDR3 protein: CSARDLGLAG.

The CDR3 sequence is CAWSESGWTEAFF. The CDR3 nucleotides read TGTGCCTGGAGTGAGTCGGGTTGGACTGAAGCTTTCTTT. The rearrangement joins TRBV30 to TRBJ1-1, with D hard to call. Germline V gene sequence: CDR1 GTSNPN, CDR2 SVGIG (reference sequence). V gave up 1 base and J gave up 5 bases, with 11 bases separating them. This CDR3 spans 13 amino acids.

This clonotype showed up many times. The chain has TRBV5-1 and TRBJ2-3; D is undetermined. Deletions cut 0 bases from V and 2 bases from J, with 7 bases between. The CDR3 has 14 amino acids. The germline CDR1 and CDR2 sequences are SGHRS and YFSETQ. This CDR3 is CASSLEHSTDTQYF. DNA for the CDR3: TGCGCCAGCAGCTTGGAGCACTCCACAGATACGCAGTATTTT.

This clonotype was recorded many times. V usage is TRBV5-1 and J usage is TRBJ2-5; D not resolved. The CDR3 extends over 12 amino acids. The V and J ends lost 2 bases and 3 bases respectively, with 5 bases between them. Germline V CDR1 and CDR2: SGHRS, YFSETQ. This chain's CDR3 is CASSFPEETQYF. CDR3 bases: TGCGCCAGCAGCTTCCCTGAAGAGACCCAGTACTTC.